This TCR beta chain was found in a study of breast tumors, draining lymph nodes, adjacent tissues. Axillary draining lymph nodes of breast cancer patients supplied the node samples. On this clonotype: This clone may be a read error of a much larger clone one base away.

Germline lookup yields CDR1 MRHNA and CDR2 SNTAGT. The CDR3 is 14 amino acids. V lost 1 base and J 6 bases, leaving 9 bases between the germline ends. TCRdb reprocessed the multiplex PCR reads with MiXCR, giving one entry per CDR3 protein. The repertoire includes 200,000 to 250,000 distinct CDR3 sequences, less than 45% of them detected once, and roughly 3.5% sits in the top ten. This clonotype originated in a female donor with breast cancer. Some clones in this sample may be carry-over from other donors' samples. The V and J genes are TRBV6-4 and TRBJ2-2, with D possibly called TRBD1 or TRBD2 (6 bases each). Sample: axillary lymph node tissue. The CDR3 coding sequence is TGTGCCAGCAGTGACTTGAGGGGGGCCGGGGAGCTGTTTTTT. Amino acid sequence: CASSDLRGAGELFF.